A single sample gave rise to the 21 T cell receptor beta chains below, sequenced in a study of shared clonotypes between healthy human individuals. TCRdb's table, derived via immunoSEQ multiplex PCR, lists solely in-frame clones and lacks some. The sample shows approximately 2.3 million clones, over 85% of them seen only once. Source material: naive CD4+ T cells from PBMCs. As to subset: CD45RA+ positively selected. The receptors were gathered from a man aged 18 to 29 in good health. Some clones in this sample may be carry-over from other donors' samples.

As to this clone: The sample holds other DNA sequences that translate to the same CDR3. V and J are TRBV28 and TRBJ2-7, with D perhaps TRBD2 (5 bases). The CDR3 contains 11 residues. Trimming left V 3 bases short and J 7 bases short, with 7 bases between. Per the germline V gene, CDR1 is MDHEN and CDR2 is SYDVKM. The DNA of the CDR3 is TGTGCCAGCAGTTTCCGAGGGGAGCAGTACTTC. Protein product: CASSFRGEQYF.

J is TRBJ2-3 and V is TRBV4-1; possibly TRBD2 for D (5 bases). This CDR3 region has 13 residues. Germline V lookup: CDR1 MGHRA, CDR2 YSYEKL. Between the trimmed V and J ends, which lost 4 bases and 5 bases, there was a span of 10 bases. The DNA of the CDR3 is TGCGCCAGCAGCCCACAAGGAGGAGATACGCAGTATTTT. The encoded protein is CASSPQGGDTQYF.

The genes are TRBV6-5 and TRBJ1-3; D not certain. V dropped 6 bases and J dropped 0 bases, with 12 bases sitting between them. The CDR3 length is 15 residues. The germline V gene encodes CDR1 MNHEY and CDR2 SVGAGI. The CDR3 DNA follows: TGTGCCAGCAGGGAATCAGGCTACTCTGGAAACACCATATATTTT. Its translation is CASRESGYSGNTIYF.

CDR3 nucleotides: TGTGCCAGCAGGGTTTATGCCTACGAGCAGTACTTC. As protein: CASRVYAYEQYF. The V gene is TRBV6-1, the J gene TRBJ2-7; D gene uncertain. Germline CDR1 MNHNS, CDR2 SASEGT. Trimming took 6 bases from V and 2 from J, leaving 8 bases between them. This CDR3 is built from 12 residues.

The gene calls are TRBV6-5 and TRBJ1-1, with D possibly TRBD1 on 5 matching bases. CDR1 and CDR2 from the germline V gene are MNHEY and SVGAGI. The CDR3 covers 16 residues. The germline V and J ends were trimmed by 4 bases and 0 bases, with 15 bases remaining between them. CDR3 sequence: CASSSRDGRMNTEAFF. For the CDR3, the DNA is TGTGCCAGCAGTTCAAGGGACGGGAGGATGAACACTGAAGCTTTCTTT.

This chain links TRBV7-2 with TRBJ2-1; weak D call: TRBD1 (5 bases). Germline loops: CDR1 SGHTA, CDR2 FQGNSA. This CDR3 is 16 amino acids long. Trimming removed 0 bases at V and 2 bases at J, with 11 bases between. The CDR3 region is CASSLAGAVAYNEQFF. The CDR3 coding sequence is TGTGCCAGCAGCTTAGCAGGGGCCGTCGCCTACAATGAGCAGTTCTTC.

The rearrangement uses TRBV6-5 and TRBJ2-3; 10 positions match TRBD2. This CDR3 is built from 15 residues. J lost 4 bases, V lost 4 bases, and 5 bases had no gene match. Germline loops: CDR1 MNHEY, CDR2 SVGAGI. In DNA, the CDR3 is TGTGCCAGCAGTTCGGAAGCGGGAGGGGCAGATACGCAGTATTTT. Amino acids: CASSSEAGGADTQYF.

The genes are TRBV7-2 and TRBJ2-3; D gene unclear. CDR1 SGHTA and CDR2 FQGNSA come from the germline V gene. This CDR3 comprises 12 residues. Between the trimmed V and J ends, which lost 6 bases and 2 bases, there was a span of 6 bases. CDR3 coding DNA: TGTGCCAGCAGGCAAAACACAGATACGCAGTATTTT. It codes for CASRQNTDTQYF.

This clone was recorded once. This sequence joins TRBV11-3 and TRBJ2-1, with a tentative D call TRBD2 (6 bases). V dropped 1 base and J dropped 9 bases, with 10 bases sitting between them. Germline values: CDR1 SGHNT, CDR2 YENEEA. The CDR3 runs 13 residues. This CDR3 is CASSLVVGGEQFF. Written as DNA, the CDR3 is TGTGCCAGCAGCTTAGTAGTCGGGGGTGAGCAGTTCTTC.

The chain uses TRBV27 and TRBJ1-2; D may be TRBD1 (5 bases). CDR1 is MNHEY, CDR2 SMNVEV, per germline (reference sequence). The germline V and J ends were trimmed by 7 bases and 7 bases, with 19 bases remaining between them. This CDR3 region has 14 residues. CDR3 amino acids: CASMPRDGASGYTF. CDR3 bases: TGTGCCAGCATGCCCCGGGACGGTGCTAGTGGCTACACCTTC.

The V and J genes are TRBV28 and TRBJ2-2; D is perhaps TRBD2 (6 bases). Trimming took 6 bases from V and 0 from J, leaving 11 bases between them. The germline V gene has CDR1 MDHEN and CDR2 SYDVKM. The CDR3 sequence is 15 residues long. In DNA, the CDR3 is TGTGCCAGCAGCATCGCGGGGACGAACACCGGGGAGCTGTTTTTT. This codes for CASSIAGTNTGELFF.

This sequence joins TRBV5-8 and TRBJ1-1; TRBD1 matches at 7 bases. The CDR3 is made up of 14 amino acids. Germline V gene sequence: CDR1 SGHTS, CDR2 YDEGEE. Germline trimming cut 2 bases from V and 7 bases from J; bases unmatched to any gene: 8. CDR3 sequence reads: CASSFDRVSYEAFF. As DNA, the CDR3 is TGTGCCAGCAGCTTCGACAGGGTGTCCTATGAAGCTTTCTTT.

The rearrangement links TRBV9 to TRBJ1-1; TRBD1 matches 8 bases. The CDR3 contains 15 residues. J lost 2 bases, V lost 4 bases, and 7 bases had no gene match. CDR1 and CDR2 (germline): SGDLS, YYNGEE. CDR3: CASSNRQGRNTEAFF. CDR3 sequence (DNA): TGTGCCAGCAGCAACAGACAGGGGCGAAACACTGAAGCTTTCTTT.

This chain uses TRBV7-3 with TRBJ2-5; D is tentatively TRBD1 or TRBD2 (5 bases each). This CDR3 has 13 residues. Looked up from germline, CDR1 is SGHTA and CDR2 is FQGTGA. V lost 8 bases, J lost 0 bases, and 10 bases lay in between. CDR3 sequence reads: CASGGGHQETQYF. The DNA of the CDR3 is TGTGCCAGCGGGGGTGGTCACCAAGAGACCCAGTACTTC.

The genes are TRBV6-5 and TRBJ1-1, with a possible D match to TRBD1 (5 bases). The germline gives CDR1 MNHEY, CDR2 SVGAGI. The CDR3 is made up of 16 amino acids. Trimming took 0 bases from V and 3 from J, leaving 14 bases between them. Here the CDR3 DNA reads TGTGCCAGCAGTTACTCGCCGCCGGTGGGGCACACTGAAGCTTTCTTT. Residues: CASSYSPPVGHTEAFF.

This clone was counted a single time. The chain couples TRBV5-6 to TRBJ1-1; no clear D gene. The CDR3 has 13 residues. Per the germline V gene, CDR1 is SGHDT and CDR2 is YYEEEE. V gave up 3 bases and J gave up 5 bases, with 11 bases separating them. CDR3 residues: CASSWMLGTEAFF. DNA for the CDR3: TGTGCCAGCAGCTGGATGCTGGGGACTGAAGCTTTCTTT.

This clone was recorded a few times. This chain uses TRBV19 with TRBJ1-1; D may be TRBD1 (5 bases). The germline gives CDR1 LNHDA, CDR2 SQIVND (reference sequence). V lost 4 bases, J lost 1 base, and 10 bases lay in between. The CDR3 length is 14 residues. The CDR3 region has the DNA TGTGCCAGTAGTAAGGGGCTGCCGAACACTGAAGCTTTCTTT. The encoded protein is CASSKGLPNTEAFF.

This chain connects TRBV29-1 to TRBJ1-5; D remains ambiguous. The CDR3 has 13 residues. Deletions cut 2 bases from V and 4 bases from J, with 9 bases between. Germline V gene data show CDR1 as SQVTM and CDR2 as ANQGSEA. DNA for the CDR3: TGCAGCGTTGAAATACAGTCTAATCAGCCCCAGCATTTT. This sequence encodes CSVEIQSNQPQHF.

This clone was detected once. J is TRBJ2-1 and V is TRBV6-5; TRBD2 matches at 8 bases. Germline V gene sequence: CDR1 MNHEY, CDR2 SVGAGI. The CDR3 runs 14 residues. J gave up 8 bases and V 3 bases, and 6 bases lay outside the gene matches. The CDR3 nucleotides are TGTGCCAGCAGTTATCAAGCGGGAGCGTATGAGCAGTTCTTC. Its translation is CASSYQAGAYEQFF.

The chain has TRBV7-2 and TRBJ2-4, with TRBD1 matching 9 bases. Germline assignment: CDR1 SGHTA and CDR2 FQGNSA. J gave up 2 bases and V 5 bases, and 7 bases lay outside the gene matches. The length of the CDR3 is 16 residues. The CDR3 loop reads CASSSWTGVTKNIQYF. CDR3 in DNA: TGTGCCAGCAGCAGCTGGACAGGGGTCACCAAAAACATTCAGTACTTC. The whole variable domain, remainder taken from reference TRBV7-2 and TRBJ2-4, is GAGVSQSPSNKVTEKGKDVELRCDPISGHTALYWYRQSLGQGLEFLIYFQGNSAPDKSGLPSDRFSAERTGGSVSTLTIQRTQQEDSAVYLCASSSWTGVTKNIQYFGAGTRLSVL.

This sequence joins TRBV6-1 and TRBJ2-3; D remains ambiguous. This CDR3 comprises 14 residues. With 2 bases removed from V and 0 bases from J, the gap between germline ends came to 6 bases. Germline assignment: CDR1 MNHNS and CDR2 SASEGT. The CDR3 spells CASSEQSSTDTQYF. The CDR3 DNA follows: TGTGCCAGCAGTGAACAATCTAGCACAGATACGCAGTATTTT.